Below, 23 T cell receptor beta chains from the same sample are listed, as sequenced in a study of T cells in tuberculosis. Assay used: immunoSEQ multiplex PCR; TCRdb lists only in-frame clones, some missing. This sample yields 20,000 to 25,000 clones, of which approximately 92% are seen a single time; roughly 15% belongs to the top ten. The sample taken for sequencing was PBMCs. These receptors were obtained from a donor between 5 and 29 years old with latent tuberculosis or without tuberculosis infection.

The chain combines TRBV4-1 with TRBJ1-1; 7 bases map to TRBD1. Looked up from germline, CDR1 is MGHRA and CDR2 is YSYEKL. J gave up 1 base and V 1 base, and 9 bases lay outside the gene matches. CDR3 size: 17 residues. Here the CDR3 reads CASSQVFGQGENTEAFF. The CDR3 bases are TGCGCCAGCAGCCAAGTATTTGGTCAGGGGGAGAACACTGAAGCTTTCTTT.

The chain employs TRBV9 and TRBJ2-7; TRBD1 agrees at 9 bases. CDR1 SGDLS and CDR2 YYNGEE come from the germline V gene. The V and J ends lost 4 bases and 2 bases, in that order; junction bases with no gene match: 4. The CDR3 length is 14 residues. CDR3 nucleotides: TGTGCCAGCAGCCCTGGGACAGGGCCCTACGAGCAGTACTTC. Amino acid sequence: CASSPGTGPYEQYF.

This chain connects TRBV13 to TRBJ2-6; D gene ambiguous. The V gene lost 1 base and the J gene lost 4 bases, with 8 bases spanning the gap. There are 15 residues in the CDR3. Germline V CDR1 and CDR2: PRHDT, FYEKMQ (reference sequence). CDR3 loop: CASSLEGAGANVLTF. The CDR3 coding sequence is TGTGCCAGCAGCTTAGAAGGAGCCGGGGCCAACGTCCTGACTTTC.

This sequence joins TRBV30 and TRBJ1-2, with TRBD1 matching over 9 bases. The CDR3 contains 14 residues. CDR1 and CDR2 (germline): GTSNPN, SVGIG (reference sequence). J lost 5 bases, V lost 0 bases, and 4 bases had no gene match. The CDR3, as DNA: TGTGCCTGGAGTGTCGGACAGGGGCCATATGGCTACACCTTC. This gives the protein CAWSVGQGPYGYTF.

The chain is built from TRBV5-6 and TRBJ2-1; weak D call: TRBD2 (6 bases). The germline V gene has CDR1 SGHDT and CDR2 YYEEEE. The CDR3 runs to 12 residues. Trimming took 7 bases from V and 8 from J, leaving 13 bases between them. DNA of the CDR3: TGTGCCAGCGAGGGCCGGAGGGATGAGCAGTTCTTC. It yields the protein CASEGRRDEQFF.

CDR3 region: CASSFGLAGSYNEQFF. The CDR3 bases are TGCGCCAGCAGCTTCGGACTAGCGGGCAGCTACAATGAGCAGTTCTTC. The chain couples TRBV5-1 to TRBJ2-1, with TRBD2 matching 11 bases. The CDR3 has 16 amino acids. Trimming at V came to 2 bases and at J to 3 bases, leaving 4 bases not matched to a gene. Germline V lookup: CDR1 SGHRS, CDR2 YFSETQ.

The CDR3 region has the DNA TGCGCCAGCAGCCAAGTTTGGGGACCAGGGGGGAATGAGCAGTTCTTC. The encoded protein is CASSQVWGPGGNEQFF. The rearrangement links TRBV4-1 to TRBJ2-1, with a possible D match to TRBD1 (7 bases). The V end lost 1 base, the J end lost 7 bases, and 17 bases lay between the germline ends. Germline CDR1 MGHRA, CDR2 YSYEKL. This CDR3 region has 16 residues.

This CDR3 is CASSFQAGLETQYF. CDR3 nucleotides: TGCGCCAGCAGCTTTCAAGCGGGGTTAGAGACCCAGTACTTC. The chain employs TRBV5-1 and TRBJ2-5; 7 nucleotides line up with TRBD2. V shed 2 bases, J shed 4 bases, and the junction held 5 bases outside the gene matches. The CDR3 spans 14 residues. The germline CDR1 and CDR2 sequences are SGHRS and YFSETQ.

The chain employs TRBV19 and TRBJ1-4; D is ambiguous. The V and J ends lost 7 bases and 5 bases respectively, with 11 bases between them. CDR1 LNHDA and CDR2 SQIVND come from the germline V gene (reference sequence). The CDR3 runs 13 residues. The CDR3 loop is CASNRQANEKLFF. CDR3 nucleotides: TGTGCCAGTAATCGTCAGGCAAATGAAAAACTGTTTTTT.

The CDR3 DNA reads TGCGCCAGCAGCCAAGGGGAGAGCTCCTACGAGCAGTACTTC. Translated: CASSQGESSYEQYF. The V call is TRBV4-1, the J call TRBJ2-7; D perhaps matches TRBD2 (5 bases). CDR1 is MGHRA, CDR2 YSYEKL, per germline. V lost 1 base to trimming and J lost 0 bases, with 7 bases between them. This CDR3 contains 14 residues.

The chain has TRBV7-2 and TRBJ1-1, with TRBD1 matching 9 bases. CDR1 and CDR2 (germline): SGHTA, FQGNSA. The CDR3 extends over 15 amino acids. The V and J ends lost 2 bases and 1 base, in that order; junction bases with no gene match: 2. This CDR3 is CASSLQTGGNTEAFF. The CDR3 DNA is TGTGCCAGCAGCTTACAGACAGGGGGGAACACTGAAGCTTTCTTT.

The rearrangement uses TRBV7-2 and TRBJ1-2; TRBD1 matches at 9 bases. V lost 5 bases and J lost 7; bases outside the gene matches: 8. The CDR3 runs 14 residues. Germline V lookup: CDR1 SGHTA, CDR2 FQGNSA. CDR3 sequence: CASSPAGTGLGYTF. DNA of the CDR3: TGTGCCAGCAGCCCTGCCGGGACAGGGCTTGGCTACACCTTC.

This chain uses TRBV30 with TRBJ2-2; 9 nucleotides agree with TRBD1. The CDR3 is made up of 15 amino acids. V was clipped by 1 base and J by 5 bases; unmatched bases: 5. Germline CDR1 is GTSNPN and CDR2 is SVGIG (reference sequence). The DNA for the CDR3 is TGTGCCTGGAGTGCCCGGGACAGGGTGACCGGGGAGCTGTTTTTT. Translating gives CAWSARDRVTGELFF.

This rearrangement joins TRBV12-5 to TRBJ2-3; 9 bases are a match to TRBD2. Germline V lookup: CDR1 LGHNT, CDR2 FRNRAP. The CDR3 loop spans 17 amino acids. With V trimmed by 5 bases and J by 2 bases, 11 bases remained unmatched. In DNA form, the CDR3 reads TGTGCTAGTGGTCTTCCCCTCCTAGCGGGGTTCACAGATACGCAGTATTTT. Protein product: CASGLPLLAGFTDTQYF.

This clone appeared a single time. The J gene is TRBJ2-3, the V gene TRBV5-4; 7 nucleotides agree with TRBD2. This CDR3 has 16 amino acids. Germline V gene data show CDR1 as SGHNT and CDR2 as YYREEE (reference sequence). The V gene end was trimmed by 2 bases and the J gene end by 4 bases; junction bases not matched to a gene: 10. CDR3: CASSLIGGGFADTQYF. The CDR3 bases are TGTGCCAGCAGCTTAATAGGCGGGGGATTTGCAGATACGCAGTATTTT.

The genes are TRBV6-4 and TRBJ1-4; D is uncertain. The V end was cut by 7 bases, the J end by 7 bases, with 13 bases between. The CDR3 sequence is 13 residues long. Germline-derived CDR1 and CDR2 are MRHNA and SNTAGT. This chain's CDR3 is CASNPGYGEKLFF. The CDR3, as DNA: TGTGCCAGCAACCCGGGGTACGGTGAAAAACTGTTTTTT.

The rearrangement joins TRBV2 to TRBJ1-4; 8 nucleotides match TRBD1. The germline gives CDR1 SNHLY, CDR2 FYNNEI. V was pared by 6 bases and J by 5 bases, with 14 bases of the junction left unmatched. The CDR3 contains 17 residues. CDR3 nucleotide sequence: TGTGCCAGCAGGGCCGCCGGGACAGGACGAACAAATGAAAAACTGTTTTTT. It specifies CASRAAGTGRTNEKLFF.

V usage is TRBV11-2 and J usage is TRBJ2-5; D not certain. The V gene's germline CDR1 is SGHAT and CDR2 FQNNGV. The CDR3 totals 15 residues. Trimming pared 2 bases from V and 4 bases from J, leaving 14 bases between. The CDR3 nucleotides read TGTGCCAGCAGCTTACGTCATGCTGGGCTAGAGACCCAGTACTTC. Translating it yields CASSLRHAGLETQYF. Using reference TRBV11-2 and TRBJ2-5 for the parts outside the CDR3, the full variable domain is EAGVAQSPRYKIIEKRQSVAFWCNPISGHATLYWYQQILGQGPKLLIQFQNNGVVDDSQLPKDRFSAERLKGVDSTLKIQPAKLEDSAVYLCASSLRHAGLETQYFGPGTRLLVL.

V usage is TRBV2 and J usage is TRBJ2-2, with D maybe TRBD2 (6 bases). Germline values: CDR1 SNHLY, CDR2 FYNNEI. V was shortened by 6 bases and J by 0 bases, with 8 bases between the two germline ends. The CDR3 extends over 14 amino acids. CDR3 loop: CASRGTSNTGELFF. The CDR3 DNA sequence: TGTGCCAGCAGAGGGACTTCGAACACCGGGGAGCTGTTTTTT.

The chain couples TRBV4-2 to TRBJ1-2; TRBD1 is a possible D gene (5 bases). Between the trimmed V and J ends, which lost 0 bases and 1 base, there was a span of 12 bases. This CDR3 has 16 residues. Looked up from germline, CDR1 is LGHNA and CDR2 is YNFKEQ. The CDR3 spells CASSQELTGDNYGYTF. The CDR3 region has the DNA TGTGCCAGCAGCCAAGAATTAACAGGAGATAACTATGGCTACACCTTC.

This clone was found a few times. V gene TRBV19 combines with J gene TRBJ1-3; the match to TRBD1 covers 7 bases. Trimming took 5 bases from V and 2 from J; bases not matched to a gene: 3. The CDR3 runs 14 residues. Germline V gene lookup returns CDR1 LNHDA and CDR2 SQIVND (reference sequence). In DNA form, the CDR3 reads TGTGCCAGTAGTCGAACAGGGGCTGGAAACACCATATATTTT. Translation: CASSRTGAGNTIYF.

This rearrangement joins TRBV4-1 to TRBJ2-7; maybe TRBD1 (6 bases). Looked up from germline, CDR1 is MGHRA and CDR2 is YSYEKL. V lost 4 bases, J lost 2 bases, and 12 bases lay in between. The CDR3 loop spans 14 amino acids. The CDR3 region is CASSPAGVTYEQYF. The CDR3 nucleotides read TGCGCCAGCAGCCCGGCAGGGGTTACCTACGAGCAGTACTTC.

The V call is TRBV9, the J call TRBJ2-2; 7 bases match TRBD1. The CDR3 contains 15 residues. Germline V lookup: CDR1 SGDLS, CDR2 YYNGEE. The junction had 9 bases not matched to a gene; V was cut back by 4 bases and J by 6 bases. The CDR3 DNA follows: TGTGCCAGCAGCCCGGACACCACAGGGGCCGGGGAGCTGTTTTTT. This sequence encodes CASSPDTTGAGELFF.